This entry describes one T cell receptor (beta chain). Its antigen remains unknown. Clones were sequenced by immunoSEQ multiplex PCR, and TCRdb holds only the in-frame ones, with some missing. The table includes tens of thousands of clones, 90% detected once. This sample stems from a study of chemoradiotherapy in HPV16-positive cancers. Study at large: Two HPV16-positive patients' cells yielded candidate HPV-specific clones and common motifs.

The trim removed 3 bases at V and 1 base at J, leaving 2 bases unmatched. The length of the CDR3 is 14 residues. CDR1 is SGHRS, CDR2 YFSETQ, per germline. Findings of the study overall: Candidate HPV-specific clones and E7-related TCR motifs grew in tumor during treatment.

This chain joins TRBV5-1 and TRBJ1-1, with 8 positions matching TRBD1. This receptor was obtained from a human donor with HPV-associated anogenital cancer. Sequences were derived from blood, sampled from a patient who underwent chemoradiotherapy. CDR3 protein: CASSSRGQNTEAFF. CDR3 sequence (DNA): TGCGCCAGCAGCTCCAGGGGGCAGAACACTGAAGCTTTCTTT.